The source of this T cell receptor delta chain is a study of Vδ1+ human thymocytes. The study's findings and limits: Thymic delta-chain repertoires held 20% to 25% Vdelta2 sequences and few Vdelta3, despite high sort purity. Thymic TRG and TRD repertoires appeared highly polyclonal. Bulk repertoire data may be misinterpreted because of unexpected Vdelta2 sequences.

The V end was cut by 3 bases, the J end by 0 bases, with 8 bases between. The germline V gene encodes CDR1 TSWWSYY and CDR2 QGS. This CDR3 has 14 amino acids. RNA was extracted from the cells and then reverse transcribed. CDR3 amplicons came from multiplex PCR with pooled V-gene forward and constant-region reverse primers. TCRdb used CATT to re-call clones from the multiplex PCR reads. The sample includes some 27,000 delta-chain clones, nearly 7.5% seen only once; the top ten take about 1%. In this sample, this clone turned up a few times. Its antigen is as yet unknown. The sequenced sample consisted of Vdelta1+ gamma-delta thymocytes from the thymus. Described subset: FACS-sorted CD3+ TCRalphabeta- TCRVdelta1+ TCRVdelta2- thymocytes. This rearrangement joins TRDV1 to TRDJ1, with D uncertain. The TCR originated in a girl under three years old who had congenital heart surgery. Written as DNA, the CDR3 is TGTGCTCTTGGGGATTCTTTTCACACCGATAAACTCATCTTT. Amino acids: CALGDSFHTDKLIF.